Listed below are T cell receptor beta chains from one sample, sequenced in a study of T cell responses to AZD1222 COVID-19 vaccine. The assay was immunoSEQ multiplex PCR, and TCRdb's table has in-frame clones only and misses some. The table has fewer than 250,000 clones, just over 90% seen once. The sample was peripheral blood, taken on day 0 of MenACWY control vaccination. These receptors all stem from an adult in good health. The CDR3 runs from the conserved cysteine through the conserved F or W. Each record gives: D gene, clone size, J gene, V gene, CDR3 protein, CDR3 DNA. The D gene is left open where the match is weak. A clone size is listed for some rows: how often the clone was seen (once, few, many), or a class if it is expanded.

>-|few|TRBJ2-5|TRBV20-1
CSGSEKETQYF
TGCAGTGGGTCGGAGAAAGAGACCCAGTACTTC
>TRBD2|-|TRBJ2-6|TRBV24-1
CATSDSSGTSGPGANVLTF
TGTGCCACCAGTGATTCATCCGGGACTAGCGGGCCTGGGGCCAACGTCCTGACTTTC
>-|-|TRBJ1-2|TRBV6-4
CANRDVYGYTF
TGTGCCAACAGGGATGTCTATGGCTACACCTTC
>-|-|TRBJ2-2|TRBV3-1/TRBV3-2
CASSQDGVWAGELFF
TGTGCCAGCAGCCAAGACGGGGTTTGGGCCGGGGAGCTGTTTTTT
>TRBD2|-|TRBJ2-2|TRBV7-6
CASSLGTSGSTGELFF
TGTGCCAGCAGCTTAGGAACTAGCGGATCTACCGGGGAGCTGTTTTTT
>-|-|TRBJ2-7|TRBV7-3
CASSRDSLGEQYF
TGTGCCAGCAGCCGGGACTCACTCGGGGAGCAGTACTTC
>-|-|TRBJ2-3|TRBV11-2
CASSKRGGRGYTQYF
TGTGCCAGCAGCAAGAGGGGAGGCCGGGGTTATACGCAGTATTTT
>TRBD1|-|TRBJ2-3|TRBV9
CASSVLQGERDTQYF
TGTGCCAGCAGCGTACTTCAGGGGGAAAGAGATACGCAGTATTTT
>-|-|TRBJ2-7|TRBV6-2/TRBV6-3
CASSYGAGSEQYF
TGTGCCAGCAGTTACGGTGCTGGCAGCGAGCAGTACTTC
>TRBD2|once|TRBJ2-3|TRBV3-1/TRBV3-2
CASSFSGGSTDTQYF
TGTGCCAGCAGCTTTAGCGGGGGTAGCACAGATACGCAGTATTTT
>-|-|TRBJ1-4|TRBV28
CASVGGGAEKLFF
TGTGCCAGCGTGGGGGGTGGGGCTGAAAAACTGTTTTTT
>-|-|TRBJ1-1|TRBV6-1
CASSEGIAREAFF
TGTGCCAGCAGTGAAGGGATAGCCCGTGAAGCTTTCTTT
>TRBD1|-|TRBJ1-1|TRBV28
CASSNPGTGGERDTEAFF
TGTGCCAGCAGCAATCCCGGGACAGGGGGCGAAAGGGACACTGAAGCTTTCTTT
>-|-|TRBJ1-3|TRBV19
CASSIDHHITGNTIYF
TGTGCCAGTAGTATAGATCACCATATTACTGGAAACACCATATATTTT
>TRBD1|-|TRBJ1-5|TRBV7-2
CASSHGQGNQPQHF
TGTGCCAGCAGCCACGGACAGGGGAATCAGCCCCAGCATTTT
>-|-|TRBJ2-3|TRBV27
CASSPRDSPVGTDTQYF
TGTGCCAGCAGTCCGCGGGACTCTCCAGTAGGCACAGATACGCAGTATTTT
>TRBD1|-|TRBJ2-1|TRBV6-5
CASSSDRGPGNEQFF
TGTGCCAGCAGTTCAGACAGGGGGCCAGGTAATGAGCAGTTCTTC
>TRBD1|-|TRBJ2-1|TRBV13
CASSDTRGNEQFF
TGTGCCAGCAGTGATACCAGGGGGAATGAGCAGTTCTTC
>-|once|TRBJ1-2|TRBV30
CAWSVNHRVGGYTF
TGTGCCTGGAGTGTGAATCACAGGGTCGGTGGCTACACCTTC
>-|-|TRBJ1-5|TRBV6-5
CASSRDTHSNQPQHF
TGTGCCAGCAGTAGGGACACCCATAGCAATCAGCCCCAGCATTTT
>TRBD2|-|TRBJ2-3|TRBV18
CASSPLAGGTDTQYF
TGTGCCAGCTCACCACTGGCGGGGGGGACAGATACGCAGTATTTT
>-|-|TRBJ2-2|TRBV19
CATQYRVMVNTGELFF
TGTGCCACGCAGTACAGGGTCATGGTGAACACCGGGGAGCTGTTTTTT
>-|once|TRBJ1-1|TRBV7-3
CASSSGRSTEAFF
TGTGCCAGCAGCTCCGGACGATCCACTGAAGCTTTCTTT
>-|-|TRBJ1-1|TRBV10-2
CASSESTGEAFF
TGCGCCAGCAGTGAGTCGACGGGTGAAGCTTTCTTT
>TRBD1|-|TRBJ2-2|TRBV2
CASRDRESTGELFF
TGTGCCAGCAGGGACAGGGAGAGCACCGGGGAGCTGTTTTTT
>TRBD2|-|TRBJ2-3|TRBV5-1
CASIVAGTSGPPTTDTQYF
TGCGCCAGCATCGTTGCGGGGACTAGCGGCCCCCCCACCACAGATACGCAGTATTTT
>-|-|TRBJ1-5|TRBV18
CASKYREDQPQHF
TGTGCCAGCAAATACCGGGAGGATCAGCCCCAGCATTTT
>TRBD1|once|TRBJ1-2|TRBV7-9
CASSLQIVRGENGYTF
TGTGCCAGCAGCTTACAAATCGTCAGGGGGGAGAATGGCTACACCTTC